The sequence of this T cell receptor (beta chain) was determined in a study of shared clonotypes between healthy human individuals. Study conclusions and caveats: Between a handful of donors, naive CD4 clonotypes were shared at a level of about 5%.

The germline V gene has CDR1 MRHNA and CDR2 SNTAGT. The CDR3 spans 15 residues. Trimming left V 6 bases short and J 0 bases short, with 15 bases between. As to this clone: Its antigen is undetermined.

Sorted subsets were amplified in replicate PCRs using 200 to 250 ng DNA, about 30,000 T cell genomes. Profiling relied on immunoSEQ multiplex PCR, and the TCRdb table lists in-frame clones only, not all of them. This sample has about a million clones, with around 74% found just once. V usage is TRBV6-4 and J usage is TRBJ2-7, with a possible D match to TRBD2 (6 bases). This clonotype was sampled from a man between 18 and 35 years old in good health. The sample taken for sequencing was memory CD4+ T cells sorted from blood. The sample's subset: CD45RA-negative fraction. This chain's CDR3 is CASRTGLLSSYEQYF. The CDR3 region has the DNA TGTGCCAGCAGGACGGGACTCTTGTCCTCCTACGAGCAGTACTTC.